This TCR beta chain comes out of a study of patients and donors after allogeneic stem cell transplantation. TCRdb recomputed calls from the RT-PCR reads with MiXCR, one row per CDR3 protein. The table has roughly 940,000 distinct CDR3 sequences, more than 15% seen once. Trimming took off 5 bases at V and 2 bases at J, with 21 bases between the two ends. The length of the CDR3 is 18 residues. CDR1 and CDR2 (germline): SGHAT, FQNNGV. The chain carries TRBV11-2 and TRBJ1-4; weak D call: TRBD1 (5 bases). Material for sequencing was blood, either unsorted or a sorted T cell fraction (not recorded which). The sequence was collected from a human donor who was either an allogeneic HSCT recipient or a stem cell or donor lymphocyte infusion donor (not recorded which). It is not recorded whose cells these are; they may come from a transplant donor. The CDR3: CASSPRGMGAGTNEKLFF. CDR3 sequence (DNA): TGTGCCAGCAGCCCCAGAGGCATGGGCGCAGGGACTAATGAAAAACTGTTTTTT.